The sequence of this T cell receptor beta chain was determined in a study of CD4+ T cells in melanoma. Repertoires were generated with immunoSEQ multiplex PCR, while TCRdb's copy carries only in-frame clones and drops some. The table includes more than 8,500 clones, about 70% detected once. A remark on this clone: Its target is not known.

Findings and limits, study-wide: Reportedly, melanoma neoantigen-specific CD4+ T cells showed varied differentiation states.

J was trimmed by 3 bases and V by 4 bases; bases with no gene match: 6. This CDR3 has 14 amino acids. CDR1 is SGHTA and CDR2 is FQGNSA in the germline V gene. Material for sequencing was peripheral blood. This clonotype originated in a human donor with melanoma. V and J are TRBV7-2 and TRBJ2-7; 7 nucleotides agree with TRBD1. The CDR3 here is CASSWDSIYYEQYF. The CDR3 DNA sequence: TGTGCCAGCAGCTGGGACAGTATATACTACGAGCAGTACTTC.